The 19 T cell receptor beta chains presented below share a single source sample, sequenced in a study of blood T cell repertoires in COVID-19. The repertoire was sequenced with immunoSEQ multiplex PCR; TCRdb's copy has only in-frame clones and lacks some. Of about 100,000 clones in the sample, roughly 88% were seen once. The sample consisted of peripheral blood. The receptor source for this set is a human donor in a cohort sampled during active COVID-19.

The J gene is TRBJ2-3, the V gene TRBV7-3; 10 bases line up with TRBD1. Germline lookup yields CDR1 SGHTA and CDR2 FQGTGA. Trimming cost V 5 bases and J 7 bases; bases outside gene matches: 9. The CDR3 length is 15 residues. The CDR3 region is CASSPPGTGENTQYF. CDR3 nucleotides: TGTGCCAGCAGCCCCCCCGGGACAGGGGAAAATACGCAGTATTTT.

This clone showed up just once. The gene calls are TRBV7-9 and TRBJ2-1; 8 nucleotides match TRBD2. V dropped 1 base and J dropped 7; count of bases not matched to a gene: 9. CDR1 SEHNR and CDR2 FQNEAQ come from the germline V gene (reference sequence). This CDR3 is 16 amino acids long. CDR3 bases: TGTGCCAGCAGCTTAGAACGCGGGAGGATCCGGAATGAGCAGTTCTTC. As protein: CASSLERGRIRNEQFF.

The chain is built from TRBV6-2 or TRBV6-3 and TRBJ2-7; TRBD2 matches 7 bases. Germline CDR1 reads MNHEY; CDR2 reads SVGEGT. J lost 7 bases, V lost 0 bases, and 9 bases had no gene match. The CDR3 has 15 amino acids. CDR3 region: CASSYSPTSRREQYF. In nucleotides, the CDR3 is TGTGCCAGCAGTTACTCGCCGACTAGCCGGAGGGAGCAGTACTTC.

J is TRBJ1-2 and V is TRBV7-9; a possible D gene is TRBD1 (6 bases). V was trimmed by 4 bases and J by 6 bases, leaving 24 bases between them. Germline V gene sequence: CDR1 SEHNR, CDR2 FQNEAQ (reference sequence). The CDR3 spans 17 residues. The CDR3 sequence: CASSSDRATGTPDGYTF. CDR3 DNA: TGTGCCAGCAGCTCTGACCGTGCCACAGGGACGCCGGATGGCTACACCTTC.

The chain is built from TRBV7-9 and TRBJ1-6; D remains ambiguous. The CDR3 has 14 residues. Per the germline V gene, CDR1 is SEHNR and CDR2 is FQNEAQ (reference sequence). The V end was cut by 5 bases, the J end by 14 bases, with 19 bases between. CDR3 sequence reads: CASSPGSTESALHF. Written as DNA, the CDR3 is TGTGCCAGCAGCCCGGGGTCTACGGAGTCGGCCCTCCACTTT.

The chain combines TRBV27 with TRBJ1-1, with D possibly matching TRBD1 (6 bases). Germline V lookup: CDR1 MNHEY, CDR2 SMNVEV (reference sequence). V was trimmed by 3 bases and J by 4 bases, leaving 9 bases between them. The CDR3 extends over 13 amino acids. CDR3: CASSFQGGTEAFF. The CDR3 DNA reads as TGTGCCAGCAGTTTTCAAGGGGGCACTGAAGCTTTCTTT.

The chain links TRBV3-1 (or the pseudogene TRBV3-2) to TRBJ2-7; TRBD1 is a possible D gene (7 bases). This CDR3 is built from 14 residues. Germline loops: CDR1 LGHDT, CDR2 YNNKEL (reference sequence). Trimming cost V 4 bases and J 3 bases, with 13 bases left between them. CDR3 in DNA: TGTGCCAGCAGCCCGCGGGACAGAGTCTACGAGCAGTACTTC. It specifies CASSPRDRVYEQYF.

V and J are TRBV5-1 and TRBJ1-1; maybe TRBD1 (6 bases). This CDR3 is built from 15 residues. Trimming removed 0 bases at V and 2 bases at J, with 11 bases between. Germline-derived CDR1 and CDR2 are SGHRS and YFSETQ. CDR3 in amino acids: CASSLAAGANTEAFF. The CDR3, as DNA: TGCGCCAGCAGCTTGGCGGCGGGGGCAAACACTGAAGCTTTCTTT.

In its sample, this clone was seen a few times. The same CDR3 arises from other DNA sequences in this sample as well. CDR3 bases: TGCGCCAGCAGCCTAGGGACTAGCGGGTACGAGCAGTACTTC. Protein: CASSLGTSGYEQYF. The rearrangement links TRBV5-1 to TRBJ2-7; 12 bases align to TRBD2. This CDR3 has 14 residues. From germline, CDR1 is SGHRS and CDR2 YFSETQ. V lost 4 bases to trimming and J lost 4 bases; unmatched junction nucleotides: 3.

J is TRBJ2-2 and V is TRBV19; D gene uncertain. CDR3 size: 13 residues. The V and J ends lost 7 bases and 6 bases respectively, with 12 bases between them. CDR1 and CDR2 (germline): LNHDA, SQIVND (reference sequence). CDR3 residues: CASTPLVSGELFF. CDR3 sequence (DNA): TGTGCCAGTACCCCTCTAGTATCCGGGGAGCTGTTTTTT.

This clone was recorded only once. The chain uses TRBV5-1 and TRBJ2-7; the D is unclear. CDR1 is SGHRS and CDR2 is YFSETQ in the germline V gene. The CDR3 is 13 residues long. The germline V and J ends were trimmed by 4 bases and 6 bases, with 14 bases remaining between them. CDR3 sequence reads: CASSPVRVAEQYF. The CDR3 nucleotides read TGCGCCAGCAGCCCGGTACGGGTAGCCGAGCAGTACTTC.

V is TRBV5-1 and J is TRBJ2-3; a possible D gene is TRBD1 (5 bases). Germline CDR1 and CDR2: SGHRS and YFSETQ. This CDR3 is 16 amino acids long. Between the trimmed V and J ends, which lost 1 base and 1 base, there was a span of 13 bases. The CDR3 is CASSLSSGPRTDTQYF. The CDR3 coding sequence is TGCGCCAGCAGCTTGTCGTCAGGGCCCCGCACAGATACGCAGTATTTT.

Many counts were recorded for this clone. V usage is TRBV5-1 and J usage is TRBJ2-3; no definite D call. V lost 7 bases and J lost 2, with 8 bases in between. Germline V gene sequence: CDR1 SGHRS, CDR2 YFSETQ. The CDR3 runs 12 residues. This CDR3 reads CASRYSTDTQYF. The CDR3 nucleotides are TGCGCCAGCCGTTACTCCACAGATACGCAGTATTTT.

The chain couples TRBV30 to TRBJ2-7; TRBD2 is a possible D gene (5 bases). This CDR3 spans 11 amino acids. V was pared by 5 bases and J by 6 bases, with 11 bases between. Per the germline V gene, CDR1 is GTSNPN and CDR2 is SVGIG (reference sequence). CDR3 sequence: CAWSMRVEQYF. The CDR3, as DNA: TGTGCCTGGTCTATGAGGGTCGAGCAGTACTTC.

This chain joins TRBV5-1 and TRBJ2-7, with 8 bases aligning to TRBD1. The CDR3 spans 13 residues. Germline V gene sequence: CDR1 SGHRS, CDR2 YFSETQ. V dropped 4 bases and J dropped 5; count of bases not matched to a gene: 5. The CDR3 DNA sequence: TGCGCCAGCAGCCTACAGGGGGTCGACGAGCAGTACTTC. Amino acids: CASSLQGVDEQYF.

The chain joins TRBV11-2 to TRBJ2-2; 11 nucleotides match TRBD2. The V gene's germline CDR1 is SGHAT and CDR2 FQNNGV. Germline trimming cut 5 bases from V and 6 bases from J; bases unmatched to any gene: 5. CDR3 length equals 15 residues. The CDR3 DNA is TGTGCCAGCAGCCTCACTAGCGGGGGTGCCGGGGAGCTGTTTTTT. It translates to CASSLTSGGAGELFF.

This chain links TRBV19 with TRBJ2-5; 9 bases map to TRBD1. Germline loops: CDR1 LNHDA, CDR2 SQIVND (reference sequence). CDR3 length equals 13 residues. Germline trimming cut 8 bases from V and 5 bases from J; bases unmatched to any gene: 6. Here the CDR3 reads CASGTGPRETQYF. The DNA of the CDR3 is TGTGCCAGTGGGACAGGGCCCAGGGAGACCCAGTACTTC.

This clone has a handful of counts. The J gene is TRBJ2-2, the V gene TRBV7-9, with D uncertain. Germline values: CDR1 SEHNR, CDR2 FQNEAQ (reference sequence). V gave up 1 base and J gave up 10 bases, with 7 bases separating them. The CDR3 sequence is 12 residues long. This CDR3 reads CASSLVSEELFF. In nucleotides, the CDR3 is TGTGCCAGCAGCTTAGTAAGCGAGGAGCTGTTTTTT. Combining the CDR3 with reference TRBV7-9 and TRBJ2-2 gives the whole variable domain DTGVSQNPRHKITKRGQNVTFRCDPISEHNRLYWYRQTLGQGPEFLTYFQNEAQLEKSRLLSDRFSAERPKGSFSTLEIQRTEQGDSAMYLCASSLVSEELFFGEGSRLTVL.

There are a few counts of this clone. The rearrangement links TRBV28 to TRBJ1-1; D remains unclear. This CDR3 has 14 amino acids. V shed 2 bases and J shed 8 bases, with 15 bases lying between them. CDR1 is MDHEN and CDR2 is SYDVKM in the germline V gene. The CDR3 is CASSLGGGSSEAFF. The CDR3 DNA is TGTGCCAGCAGTTTAGGAGGAGGCTCATCGGAAGCTTTCTTT.